This TCR beta chain was identified in a study of cytomegalovirus exposure and HLA in healthy donors. Primers for the PCR totalled 60 Vbeta and 13 Jbeta. Sequencing used immunoSEQ multiplex PCR; TCRdb keeps in-frame clones, though not all of them. The data show over 100,000 clones, with about 86% seen just once and roughly 2% held by the top ten. CDR3 length equals 17 residues. Germline V gene lookup returns CDR1 SEHNR and CDR2 FQNEAQ (reference sequence). Remarks on this clone: At one of its ends the junction is not consistent with the germline gene, which may arise from a read error.

The V and J genes are TRBV7-9 and TRBJ2-5; maybe TRBD1 (5 bases). The sequenced material came from PBMCs. This TCR came from a woman in her 30s in good health and CMV-seronegative. The CDR3 loop is CSSSHRQPLEQKETQYF. The CDR3 nucleotides read TGTTCCAGCAGCCACCGACAGCCGCTGGAGCAAAAAGAGACCCAGTACTTC.